These 29 T cell receptor beta chains were all obtained from the same sample, sequenced in a study of T cell responses to AZD1222 COVID-19 vaccine. Profiling relied on immunoSEQ multiplex PCR, and the TCRdb table lists in-frame clones only, not all of them. The sample carries about 24,000 clones, approximately 90% recorded once. Sample: peripheral blood, taken 28 days after the second AZD1222 dose. All receptors come from an adult who received the AZD1222 COVID-19 vaccine.

The J gene is TRBJ2-7, the V gene TRBV23-1; D is ambiguous. TRBV23-1 is treated as an ORF (open reading frame) with a function not yet certain. Trimming took off 3 bases at V and 0 bases at J, with 15 bases between the two ends. This CDR3 comprises 16 residues. Written as DNA, the CDR3 is TGCGCCAGCAGTCACCGCGCCGGGCCCAGCTCCTACGAGCAGTACTTC. Residues: CASSHRAGPSSYEQYF.

This chain links TRBV5-1 with TRBJ2-3, with D maybe TRBD1 (6 bases). V was shortened by 0 bases and J by 3 bases, with 8 bases between the two germline ends. Per the germline V gene, CDR1 is SGHRS and CDR2 is YFSETQ. The CDR3 consists of 14 residues. DNA for the CDR3: TGCGCCAGCAGCTTGGTGGGGGCGACAGATACGCAGTATTTT. Translation: CASSLVGATDTQYF.

This clone came up a few times. The rearrangement uses TRBV11-3 and TRBJ2-1; no clear D. In germline, CDR1 is SGHNT, CDR2 YENEEA. Trimming shortened V by 5 bases and J by 4 bases, and 9 bases separated the two germline ends. CDR3 length: 13 residues. The CDR3 spells CASSTDVYNEQFF. CDR3 coding DNA: TGTGCCAGCAGCACGGACGTATACAATGAGCAGTTCTTC. The variable domain in full, with the rest retrieved from reference TRBV11-3 and TRBJ2-1, is EAGVVQSPRYKIIEKKQPVAFWCNPISGHNTLYWYLQNLGQGPELLIRYENEEAVDDSQLPKDRFSAERLKGVDSTLKIQPAELGDSAVYLCASSTDVYNEQFFGPGTRLTVL.

V usage is TRBV7-2 and J usage is TRBJ2-1; no clear D. CDR3 length: 14 amino acids. The V end was cut by 2 bases, the J end by 4 bases, with 9 bases between. Germline CDR1 SGHTA, CDR2 FQGNSA. CDR3 residues: CASSLLPVYNEQFF. Here the CDR3 DNA reads TGTGCCAGCAGCTTACTGCCAGTTTACAATGAGCAGTTCTTC.

The V call is TRBV30, the J call TRBJ1-6; no firm D call. Germline V CDR1 and CDR2: GTSNPN, SVGIG (reference sequence). The CDR3 is 13 residues long. Trimming shortened V by 3 bases and J by 7 bases, and 10 bases separated the two germline ends. The CDR3 spells CAWRVDENSPLHF. As DNA, the CDR3 is TGTGCCTGGAGGGTCGACGAGAATTCACCCCTCCACTTT.

This chain connects TRBV5-1 to TRBJ2-2; 10 nucleotides align to TRBD1. Per germline, CDR1 SGHRS and CDR2 YFSETQ. The CDR3 has 18 amino acids. Trimming removed 4 bases from V and 2 bases from J; junction bases left unmatched: 11. The CDR3 loop reads CASSPTPTGGFNTGELFF. CDR3 nucleotide sequence: TGCGCCAGCAGCCCTACGCCGACAGGGGGCTTTAACACCGGGGAGCTGTTTTTT.

The V call is TRBV27, the J call TRBJ1-4; D is undetermined. The ends were cut back, 5 bases at V and 6 bases at J, with 13 bases in the middle. This CDR3 spans 14 amino acids. Germline V gene lookup returns CDR1 MNHEY and CDR2 SMNVEV (reference sequence). CDR3 sequence: CASSVRPGYEKLFF. DNA for the CDR3: TGTGCCAGCAGTGTACGACCCGGGTATGAAAAACTGTTTTTT. The variable domain in full, completed from reference TRBV27 and TRBJ1-4, reads EAQVTQNPRYLITVTGKKLTVTCSQNMNHEYMSWYRQDPGLGLRQIYYSMNVEVTDKGDVPEGYKVSRKEKRNFPLILESPSPNQTSLYFCASSVRPGYEKLFFGSGTQLSVL.

V usage is TRBV27 and J usage is TRBJ1-6; 10 bases fit TRBD1. V lost 2 bases and J lost 4; bases outside the gene matches: 8. CDR1 and CDR2 (germline): MNHEY, SMNVEV (reference sequence). The CDR3 totals 18 residues. The CDR3 DNA reads TGTGCCAGCAGTTTAAATAGGCGGACAGGGGGATATAATTCACCCCTCCACTTT. This codes for CASSLNRRTGGYNSPLHF.

The chain is built from TRBV5-1 and TRBJ1-2, with D perhaps TRBD1 (5 bases). Looked up from germline, CDR1 is SGHRS and CDR2 is YFSETQ. CDR3 length: 13 residues. V was pared by 0 bases and J by 8 bases, with 11 bases between. The CDR3 DNA reads TGCGCCAGCAGCTTGGAGGGGTACGAGGGCTACACCTTC. It encodes CASSLEGYEGYTF.

This chain connects TRBV3-1 (or the pseudogene TRBV3-2) to TRBJ1-1, with D hard to call. The CDR3 spans 12 residues. CDR1 is LGHDT and CDR2 is YNNKEL in the germline V gene (reference sequence). Trimming cost V 2 bases and J 2 bases, with 3 bases left between them. CDR3 region: CASSQQNTEAFF. In nucleotides, the CDR3 is TGTGCCAGCAGCCAACAAAACACTGAAGCTTTCTTT.

This chain uses TRBV11-2 with TRBJ2-1, with D tentatively TRBD2 (5 bases). Germline loops: CDR1 SGHAT, CDR2 FQNNGV. The V end lost 1 base, the J end lost 3 bases, and 10 bases lay between the germline ends. The CDR3 totals 15 residues. The CDR3 protein is CASSLVDYYYNEQFF. CDR3 DNA sequence: TGTGCCAGCAGCTTAGTAGACTACTACTACAATGAGCAGTTCTTC.

V usage is TRBV7-9 and J usage is TRBJ1-3; TRBD1 matches at 7 bases. This CDR3 has 16 residues. V gave up 2 bases and J gave up 0 bases; unmatched junction bases: 4. The V gene's germline CDR1 is SEHNR and CDR2 FQNEAQ (reference sequence). The CDR3 coding sequence is TGTGCCAGCAGCTTAACGGGACAGAGCTCTGGAAACACCATATATTTT. Translating gives CASSLTGQSSGNTIYF.

V usage is TRBV11-2 and J usage is TRBJ2-5; the D is unclear. Germline values: CDR1 SGHAT, CDR2 FQNNGV. This CDR3 region has 16 residues. The V and J ends lost 1 base and 0 bases respectively, with 12 bases between them. CDR3: CASSLGRIPYQETQYF. CDR3 nucleotide sequence: TGTGCCAGCAGCTTAGGTCGGATCCCGTACCAAGAGACCCAGTACTTC.

V usage is TRBV5-5 and J usage is TRBJ2-7; D may be TRBD1 or TRBD2 (5 bases each). Germline CDR1 and CDR2: SGHKS and YYEKEE (reference sequence). V dropped 4 bases and J dropped 2 bases, with 19 bases sitting between them. CDR3 size: 16 residues. The CDR3 DNA follows: TGTGCCAGCAGCCTGTACCCTCCCGTGGGGGCCTACGAGCAGTACTTC. This translates into CASSLYPPVGAYEQYF.

The chain is built from TRBV7-9 and TRBJ2-7; a possible D gene is TRBD1 (6 bases). The CDR3 is 14 residues long. Trimming took off 1 base at V and 5 bases at J, with 12 bases between the two ends. Germline assignment: CDR1 SEHNR and CDR2 FQNEAQ (reference sequence). The CDR3 here is CASSLGQVGDEQYF. In DNA, the CDR3 is TGTGCCAGCAGCTTAGGACAGGTCGGGGACGAGCAGTACTTC.

A single count supports this clone. The V and J genes are TRBV24-1 and TRBJ2-3; 7 positions match TRBD2. J lost 3 bases, V lost 7 bases, and 9 bases had no gene match. The CDR3 sequence is 15 residues long. Germline CDR1 is KGHDR and CDR2 is SFDVKD. This CDR3 is CATRGSAGATDTQYF. The CDR3 region has the DNA TGTGCCACCAGGGGTTCCGCGGGAGCAACAGATACGCAGTATTTT.

This chain links TRBV10-2 with TRBJ2-2; the match to TRBD1 covers 9 bases. CDR3 length: 13 amino acids. The junction had 3 bases not matched to a gene; V was cut back by 6 bases and J by 7 bases. The V gene's germline CDR1 is WSHSY and CDR2 SAAADI. CDR3 bases: TGCGCCAGCAGGGGGACAGGGATCGGGGAGCTGTTTTTT. Protein sequence: CASRGTGIGELFF.

V usage is TRBV19 and J usage is TRBJ2-1; a possible D gene is TRBD2 (6 bases). The CDR3 is 17 residues long. Trimming pared 5 bases from V and 0 bases from J, leaving 17 bases between. Germline V gene lookup returns CDR1 LNHDA and CDR2 SQIVND (reference sequence). This chain's CDR3 is CASSAAAGLRSYNEQFF. CDR3 in DNA: TGTGCCAGTAGTGCAGCCGCGGGACTCCGCTCCTACAATGAGCAGTTCTTC.

The chain has TRBV19 and TRBJ2-7; TRBD1 agrees at 7 bases. The CDR3 is made up of 16 amino acids. CDR1 and CDR2 from the germline V gene are LNHDA and SQIVND (reference sequence). V was pared by 1 base and J by 3 bases, with 9 bases of the junction left unmatched. CDR3 in amino acids: CASSIALGQNYYEQYF. Here the CDR3 DNA reads TGTGCCAGTAGTATAGCCTTGGGACAGAACTACTACGAGCAGTACTTC. The full variable domain, in which reference TRBV19 and TRBJ2-7 provide the parts outside the CDR3, is DGGITQSPKYLFRKEGQNVTLSCEQNLNHDAMYWYRQDPGQGLRLIYYSQIVNDFQKGDIAEGYSVSREKKESFPLTVTSAQKNPTAFYLCASSIALGQNYYEQYFGPGTRLTVT.

The chain couples TRBV10-2 to TRBJ2-7; TRBD1 aligns across 8 bases. This CDR3 spans 16 amino acids. Losses at the gene ends were 5 bases for V and 2 bases for J; bases not matched to a gene: 11. Germline CDR1 and CDR2: WSHSY and SAAADI. CDR3 region: CASSYTAGGATYEQYF. DNA of the CDR3: TGCGCCAGCAGTTACACCGCAGGGGGCGCAACCTACGAGCAGTACTTC.

This rearrangement joins TRBV9 to TRBJ2-2; the D is unclear. Trimming took off 0 bases at V and 3 bases at J, with 6 bases between the two ends. CDR1 and CDR2 (germline): SGDLS, YYNGEE. This CDR3 spans 14 amino acids. DNA for the CDR3: TGTGCCAGCAGCGTAGCTGGATACACCGGGGAGCTGTTTTTT. Its protein product is CASSVAGYTGELFF.

The chain is built from TRBV15 and TRBJ1-2; D gene ambiguous. The CDR3 sequence is 17 residues long. CDR1 and CDR2 (germline): LNHNV, YYDKDF (reference sequence). The germline V and J ends were trimmed by 0 bases and 3 bases, with 17 bases remaining between them. This CDR3 reads CATSRDNWGNRDYGYTF. CDR3 DNA: TGTGCCACCAGCAGAGATAATTGGGGAAACCGCGACTATGGCTACACCTTC.

The genes are TRBV2 and TRBJ2-2, with 11 bases aligning to TRBD2. Germline trimming cut 6 bases from V and 6 bases from J; bases unmatched to any gene: 9. The germline gives CDR1 SNHLY, CDR2 FYNNEI. This CDR3 is built from 16 residues. CDR3 DNA: TGTGCCAGCAGCTTACTAGCGGGGGTTGGCGCCGGGGAGCTGTTTTTT. The encoded protein is CASSLLAGVGAGELFF.

In its sample, this clone was seen once. V is TRBV7-9 and J is TRBJ2-5; D is uncertain. CDR1 and CDR2 from the germline V gene are SEHNR and FQNEAQ (reference sequence). The CDR3 runs to 14 residues. V gave up 3 bases and J gave up 2 bases, with 10 bases separating them. The CDR3 DNA is TGTGCCAGCAGCTTGGGCTCGGGTCAAGAGACCCAGTACTTC. It encodes CASSLGSGQETQYF.

V and J are TRBV3-1 (or the pseudogene TRBV3-2) and TRBJ2-5, with 12 bases that match TRBD1. Looked up from germline, CDR1 is LGHDT and CDR2 is YNNKEL (reference sequence). Trimming at V came to 1 base and at J to 5 bases, leaving 2 bases not matched to a gene. The CDR3 totals 15 residues. The CDR3, as DNA: TGTGCCAGCAGCCAAGGGGACAGGGGGCATGAGACCCAGTACTTC. It yields the protein CASSQGDRGHETQYF.

V usage is TRBV11-3 and J usage is TRBJ2-1; the match to TRBD2 covers 8 bases. Germline V lookup: CDR1 SGHNT, CDR2 YENEEA. The junction had 5 bases not matched to a gene; V was cut back by 1 base and J by 6 bases. CDR3 length: 15 residues. CDR3 coding DNA: TGTGCCAGCAGCTTAGTGGTAGCGGGGTTCAATGAGCAGTTCTTC. It translates to CASSLVVAGFNEQFF. The whole variable domain, filled in from reference TRBV11-3 and TRBJ2-1, reads EAGVVQSPRYKIIEKKQPVAFWCNPISGHNTLYWYLQNLGQGPELLIRYENEEAVDDSQLPKDRFSAERLKGVDSTLKIQPAELGDSAVYLCASSLVVAGFNEQFFGPGTRLTVL.

The chain links TRBV7-8 to TRBJ2-5, with D possibly TRBD2 on 7 matching bases. The CDR3 totals 14 residues. V lost 5 bases, J lost 2 bases, and 12 bases lay in between. In germline, CDR1 is SGHVS, CDR2 FQNEAQ. In DNA form, the CDR3 reads TGTGCCAGCAGCCCGGGGGGCGCTCAAGAGACCCAGTACTTC. This sequence encodes CASSPGGAQETQYF. The full variable domain, completed using reference TRBV7-8 and TRBJ2-5, is GAGVSQSPRYKVAKRGQDVALRCDPISGHVSLFWYQQALGQGPEFLTYFQNEAQLDKSGLPSDRFFAERPEGSVSTLKIQRTQQEDSAVYLCASSPGGAQETQYFGPGTRLLVL.

This rearrangement joins TRBV28 to TRBJ1-4, with 9 bases identical to TRBD1. V lost 2 bases and J lost 7; bases outside the gene matches: 14. The germline CDR1 and CDR2 sequences are MDHEN and SYDVKM. The CDR3 is 18 residues long. This CDR3 reads CASSLKGGTGTGGEKLFF. Here the CDR3 DNA reads TGTGCCAGCAGTTTAAAGGGGGGGACAGGGACGGGTGGTGAAAAACTGTTTTTT.

The chain employs TRBV7-3 and TRBJ2-3; 9 bases fit TRBD2. Germline trimming cut 1 base from V and 4 bases from J; bases unmatched to any gene: 12. The CDR3 sequence is 18 residues long. CDR1 is SGHTA and CDR2 is FQGTGA in the germline V gene. CDR3 in DNA: TGTGCCAGCAGCTTAAGGTCTCCTGCGGGAGGGGAGGCAGATACGCAGTATTTT. Translating gives CASSLRSPAGGEADTQYF. Combining the CDR3 with reference TRBV7-3 and TRBJ2-3 gives the whole variable domain GAGVSQTPSNKVTEKGKYVELRCDPISGHTALYWYRQSLGQGPEFLIYFQGTGAADDSGLPNDRFFAVRPEGSVSTLKIQRTERGDSAVYLCASSLRSPAGGEADTQYFGPGTRLTVL.